These 30 T cell receptor beta chains share one sample of origin, sequenced in a study of T cell repertoires in cytomegalovirus infection. These receptors are not linked to any known antigen. TCRdb reanalysed the reads using MiXCR and keeps one entry per CDR3 protein. Of 110,000 to 150,000 distinct CDR3 sequences listed, more than 25% are singletons. This material consisted of CD8+ T cells from cultured PBMCs, taken from culture after CMV antigen stimulation. These receptors were taken from a human donor in good health (CMV status not recorded). Some clones in this sample may be carry-over from other donors' samples.

This clonotype has only a few counts. The chain combines TRBV27 with TRBJ2-1; TRBD1 aligns across 7 bases. V lost 5 bases to trimming and J lost 7 bases; unmatched junction nucleotides: 8. CDR1 and CDR2 from the germline V gene are MNHEY and SMNVEV (reference sequence). There are 14 residues in the CDR3. The CDR3 here is CASSGTGVANEQFF. CDR3 DNA: TGTGCCAGCAGTGGCACAGGGGTCGCAAATGAGCAGTTCTTC.

This sequence joins TRBV11-2 and TRBJ2-1, with 7 bases lining up with TRBD2. Germline assignment: CDR1 SGHAT and CDR2 FQNNGV. The CDR3 length is 14 residues. V shed 4 bases, J shed 6 bases, and the junction held 6 bases outside the gene matches. CDR3 sequence (DNA): TGTGCCAGCAGCTCCTGGGAGGGTATCAATGAGCAGTTCTTC. Translating it yields CASSSWEGINEQFF.

The CDR3: CASSKTGGAVYEQYF. The CDR3 nucleotides are TGTGCCAGCAGCAAGACAGGGGGCGCGGTCTACGAGCAGTACTTC. This chain uses TRBV27 with TRBJ2-7; 10 bases line up with TRBD1. The length of the CDR3 is 15 residues. The germline V gene encodes CDR1 MNHEY and CDR2 SMNVEV (reference sequence). V was pared by 6 bases and J by 3 bases, with 8 bases of the junction left unmatched.

This chain uses TRBV27 with TRBJ1-5; a possible D gene is TRBD1 (5 bases). CDR1 is MNHEY, CDR2 SMNVEV, per germline (reference sequence). The CDR3 covers 15 residues. Deletions cut 4 bases from V and 2 bases from J, with 12 bases between. CDR3 region: CASSWTSLGNQPQHF. CDR3 bases: TGTGCCAGCAGTTGGACAAGTCTTGGCAATCAGCCCCAGCATTTT.

The chain is built from TRBV5-6 and TRBJ1-3; TRBD1 might be the D (5 bases). Per the germline V gene, CDR1 is SGHDT and CDR2 is YYEEEE. The CDR3 covers 15 residues. With 4 bases removed from V and 0 bases from J, the gap between germline ends came to 11 bases. CDR3 amino acids: CASSPGPSSGNTIYF. CDR3 DNA sequence: TGTGCCAGCAGCCCGGGACCAAGCTCTGGAAACACCATATATTTT.

The genes are TRBV20-1 and TRBJ1-2; possible D gene TRBD1, 6 bases. The CDR3 consists of 15 residues. Germline CDR1 and CDR2: DFQATT and SNEGSKA (reference sequence). Trimming cost V 0 bases and J 3 bases, with 14 bases left between them. The CDR3 reads CSARDLRGADYGYTF. CDR3 sequence (DNA): TGCAGTGCTAGAGATCTCCGGGGGGCGGACTATGGCTACACCTTC.

V usage is TRBV4-2 and J usage is TRBJ2-5; 7 nucleotides agree with TRBD2. Per the germline V gene, CDR1 is LGHNA and CDR2 is YNFKEQ. The CDR3 loop spans 15 amino acids. With V trimmed by 1 base and J by 3 bases, 5 bases remained unmatched. CDR3 DNA: TGTGCCAGCAGCCAAGCCGGAGCGGGGAAAGAGACCCAGTACTTC. This translates into CASSQAGAGKETQYF.

The CDR3 bases are TGTGCCAGCAGTGAATCGGACTGGAGAGGGCAAGAGACCCAGTACTTC. Translation gives CASSESDWRGQETQYF. The rearrangement links TRBV25-1 to TRBJ2-5, with D possibly being TRBD2 (5 bases). V lost 1 base, J lost 2 bases, and 14 bases lay in between. CDR1 and CDR2 from the germline V gene are MGHDK and SYGVNS. This CDR3 region has 16 residues.

This clonotype appeared a few times. V usage is TRBV29-1 and J usage is TRBJ1-1; D is perhaps TRBD1 (5 bases). The germline V gene encodes CDR1 SQVTM and CDR2 ANQGSEA. The CDR3 totals 13 residues. V was shortened by 4 bases and J by 1 base, with 10 bases between the two germline ends. The CDR3 spells CSVVSGTNTEAFF. The CDR3 DNA reads as TGCAGCGTTGTGTCAGGGACGAACACTGAAGCTTTCTTT.

The chain combines TRBV11-1 with TRBJ2-3; D possibly uses TRBD1 or TRBD2 (5 bases each). Trimming removed 4 bases at V and 6 bases at J, with 11 bases between. The CDR3 is 13 residues long. CDR1 and CDR2 from the germline V gene are SGHAT and FQDESV (reference sequence). The CDR3 is CASSSRGWDTQYF. The CDR3, as DNA: TGTGCCAGCAGCTCCCGGGGCTGGGATACGCAGTATTTT.

The chain joins TRBV15 to TRBJ2-1; tentatively, D is TRBD2 (5 bases). CDR3 length equals 16 residues. V was shortened by 0 bases and J by 5 bases, with 14 bases between the two germline ends. Germline values: CDR1 LNHNV, CDR2 YYDKDF (reference sequence). As DNA, the CDR3 is TGTGCCACCAGCAGAGATTTTGCGGGCAGAGACAATGAGCAGTTCTTC. Its protein product is CATSRDFAGRDNEQFF. Combining the CDR3 with reference TRBV15 and TRBJ2-1 gives the whole variable domain DAMVIQNPRYQVTQFGKPVTLSCSQTLNHNVMYWYQQKSSQAPKLLFHYYDKDFNNEADTPDNFQSRRPNTSFCFLDIRSPGLGDTAMYLCATSRDFAGRDNEQFFGPGTRLTVL.

This clonotype was detected once. This chain joins TRBV27 and TRBJ2-3, with TRBD2 identical over 11 bases. This CDR3 has 15 amino acids. Germline loops: CDR1 MNHEY, CDR2 SMNVEV (reference sequence). J lost 6 bases, V lost 2 bases, and 4 bases had no gene match. The CDR3 sequence: CASSLLAGGSDTQYF. The CDR3 nucleotides read TGTGCCAGCAGTTTACTAGCGGGGGGTTCGGATACGCAGTATTTT.

The V call is TRBV12-3 or TRBV12-4, the J call TRBJ2-3; D is uncertain. The CDR3 totals 14 residues. V lost 2 bases to trimming and J lost 2 bases, with 8 bases between them. This CDR3 reads CASSLLSTTDTQYF. The CDR3 DNA reads as TGTGCCAGCAGTTTACTCTCGACCACAGATACGCAGTATTTT.

This clonotype was seen only a few times. This chain joins TRBV7-9 and TRBJ1-2; weak D call: TRBD1 (5 bases). Germline V gives CDR1 SEHNR, CDR2 FQNEAQ (reference sequence). This CDR3 is built from 15 residues. Trimming removed 4 bases from V and 3 bases from J, with 15 bases in between. CDR3 in amino acids: CASSYATDVDYGYTF. The CDR3 nucleotides read TGTGCCAGCAGCTACGCGACAGACGTAGACTATGGCTACACCTTC.

The chain combines TRBV5-8 with TRBJ2-3; 7 bases align to TRBD1. Germline lookup yields CDR1 SGHTS and CDR2 YDEGEE. This CDR3 is built from 14 residues. Trimming removed 4 bases from V and 7 bases from J; junction bases left unmatched: 9. The CDR3 region has the DNA TGTGCCAGCAGCACCGGGACAGCTAGGAATACGCAGTATTTT. It encodes CASSTGTARNTQYF. Together with reference TRBV5-8 and TRBJ2-3, the CDR3 gives the full variable domain: EAGVTQSPTHLIKTRGQQATLRCSPISGHTSVYWYQQALGLGLQFLLWYDEGEERNRGNFPPRFSGRQFPNYSSELNVNALELEDSALYLCASSTGTARNTQYFGPGTRLTVL.

The chain couples TRBV7-6 to TRBJ2-3; maybe TRBD2 (6 bases). The germline CDR1 and CDR2 sequences are SGHVS and FNYEAQ. The CDR3 is made up of 17 amino acids. V shed 2 bases and J shed 2 bases, with 17 bases lying between them. For the CDR3, the DNA is TGTGCCAGCAGCTTATTTCGGGAGACAACCCTCACAGATACGCAGTATTTT. The encoded protein is CASSLFRETTLTDTQYF. The whole variable domain, filled in from reference TRBV7-6 and TRBJ2-3, reads GAGVSQSPRYKVTKRGQDVALRCDPISGHVSLYWYRQALGQGPEFLTYFNYEAQQDKSGLPNDRFSAERPEGSISTLTIQRTEQRDSAMYRCASSLFRETTLTDTQYFGPGTRLTVL.

V and J are TRBV2 and TRBJ2-7; the D gene could be TRBD1 or TRBD2 (6 bases each). V was trimmed by 8 bases and J by 6 bases, leaving 17 bases between them. Germline CDR1 and CDR2: SNHLY and FYNNEI. The CDR3 runs to 13 residues. The DNA of the CDR3 is TGTGCCAGCTGGGGGGACATTATGGGCGAGCAGTACTTC. It yields the protein CASWGDIMGEQYF.

The sample holds a few counts of this clonotype. V gene TRBV5-7 combines with J gene TRBJ2-1; no definite D call. TRBV5-7 is designated an ORF whose function remains uncertain. V lost 8 bases to trimming and J lost 9 bases, with 12 bases between them. There are 11 residues in the CDR3. The CDR3, as DNA: TGTGCCAGTCGAGGTGGGTGTGAGCAGTTCTTC. Residues: CASRGGCEQFF.

J is TRBJ2-7 and V is TRBV28, with 8 bases fitting TRBD1. J lost 4 bases, V lost 7 bases, and 6 bases had no gene match. CDR3 length: 13 amino acids. The germline CDR1 and CDR2 sequences are MDHEN and SYDVKM. The CDR3 region is CASTKDRVYEQYF. The CDR3 DNA sequence: TGTGCCAGCACCAAGGACAGGGTTTACGAGCAGTACTTC.

This chain uses TRBV15 with TRBJ1-4; D gene unclear. Germline lookup yields CDR1 LNHNV and CDR2 YYDKDF (reference sequence). The ends were cut back, 0 bases at V and 5 bases at J, with 10 bases in the middle. CDR3 length: 15 amino acids. The chain's CDR3 is CATSRDTGVNEKLFF. DNA of the CDR3: TGTGCCACCAGCAGAGATACTGGGGTAAATGAAAAACTGTTTTTT. Using reference TRBV15 and TRBJ1-4 for the parts outside the CDR3, the full variable domain is DAMVIQNPRYQVTQFGKPVTLSCSQTLNHNVMYWYQQKSSQAPKLLFHYYDKDFNNEADTPDNFQSRRPNTSFCFLDIRSPGLGDTAMYLCATSRDTGVNEKLFFGSGTQLSVL.

This clonotype was observed a few times. The chain is built from TRBV6-1 and TRBJ2-7; D may correspond to TRBD1 or TRBD2 (6 bases each). Germline CDR1 is MNHNS and CDR2 is SASEGT. This CDR3 has 15 amino acids. Trimming pared 0 bases from V and 2 bases from J, leaving 11 bases between. The CDR3: CASSEAPGAPYEQYF. The CDR3 DNA reads as TGTGCCAGCAGTGAAGCACCGGGGGCACCCTACGAGCAGTACTTC.

In this sample, this clonotype turned up a few times. This sequence joins TRBV6-6 and TRBJ2-3; D is possibly TRBD1 or TRBD2 (7 bases each). The V gene's germline CDR1 is MNHNY and CDR2 SVGAGI (reference sequence). The V gene lost 6 bases and the J gene lost 6 bases, with 28 bases spanning the gap. This CDR3 has 18 amino acids. CDR3 DNA: TGTGCCAGCAGGGGAGGGGACAGCGGATTGAGAAGTTCGGATACGCAGTATTTT. It encodes CASRGGDSGLRSSDTQYF.

V and J are TRBV7-6 and TRBJ2-7; 7 bases align to TRBD1. Per the germline V gene, CDR1 is SGHVS and CDR2 is FNYEAQ. This CDR3 has 14 residues. V shed 0 bases, J shed 4 bases, and the junction held 3 bases outside the gene matches. The CDR3 loop is CASSLADRNYEQYF. Written as DNA, the CDR3 is TGTGCCAGCAGCTTAGCGGACAGGAATTACGAGCAGTACTTC.

This clonotype showed up many times. For the CDR3, the DNA is TGTGCCAGCAGCGCACAGGGGAGCACTGAAGCTTTCTTT. Translation: CASSAQGSTEAFF. The chain joins TRBV7-9 to TRBJ1-1; the match to TRBD1 covers 7 bases. The germline gives CDR1 SEHNR, CDR2 FQNEAQ (reference sequence). V shed 5 bases, J shed 4 bases, and the junction held 4 bases outside the gene matches. CDR3 length: 13 amino acids. The full variable domain, completed using reference TRBV7-9 and TRBJ1-1, is DTGVSQNPRHKITKRGQNVTFRCDPISEHNRLYWYRQTLGQGPEFLTYFQNEAQLEKSRLLSDRFSAERPKGSFSTLEIQRTEQGDSAMYLCASSAQGSTEAFFGQGTRLTVV.

In this sample, this clonotype turned up many times. V gene TRBV28 combines with J gene TRBJ1-6, with D possibly being TRBD1 (5 bases). This CDR3 is built from 13 residues. Trimming shortened V by 8 bases and J by 4 bases, and 9 bases separated the two germline ends. CDR1 is MDHEN, CDR2 SYDVKM, per germline. In DNA form, the CDR3 reads TGTGCCAGCTTCACAGGATATAATTCACCCCTCCACTTT. It yields the protein CASFTGYNSPLHF.

The table lists this clonotype with a count of one. The chain recombines TRBV28 with TRBJ1-1; D is uncertain. V lost 6 bases and J 7 bases, leaving 12 bases between the germline ends. The CDR3 totals 12 residues. Germline V gene data show CDR1 as MDHEN and CDR2 as SYDVKM. Here the CDR3 reads CASSRGPREAFF. The CDR3 DNA reads TGTGCCAGCAGCCGAGGACCTCGTGAAGCTTTCTTT.

This chain uses TRBV7-3 with TRBJ2-5; D may be TRBD2 (6 bases). CDR3 length: 13 amino acids. Trimming pared 3 bases from V and 4 bases from J, leaving 9 bases between. From germline, CDR1 is SGHTA and CDR2 FQGTGA. CDR3 nucleotides: TGTGCCAGCAGCTTCGGAGGGCTAGAGACCCAGTACTTC. Translating gives CASSFGGLETQYF. Using reference TRBV7-3 and TRBJ2-5 for the parts outside the CDR3, the full variable domain is GAGVSQTPSNKVTEKGKYVELRCDPISGHTALYWYRQSLGQGPEFLIYFQGTGAADDSGLPNDRFFAVRPEGSVSTLKIQRTERGDSAVYLCASSFGGLETQYFGPGTRLLVL.

The gene calls are TRBV7-2 and TRBJ2-1; tentatively, D is TRBD1 or TRBD2 (6 bases each). Trimming pared 1 base from V and 7 bases from J, leaving 14 bases between. CDR1 and CDR2 from the germline V gene are SGHTA and FQGNSA. CDR3 length: 15 amino acids. The CDR3 region is CASSLGGAGGNEQFF. The CDR3 DNA reads as TGTGCCAGCAGCTTAGGGGGGGCAGGTGGGAATGAGCAGTTCTTC.

This chain connects TRBV28 to TRBJ2-5, with TRBD1 as a possible D gene (5 bases). V shed 7 bases and J shed 1 base, with 16 bases lying between them. The CDR3 consists of 15 residues. CDR1 and CDR2 (germline): MDHEN, SYDVKM. The CDR3 region is CASIPRIGVQETQYF. The CDR3 nucleotides are TGTGCCAGCATCCCCCGGATAGGGGTCCAAGAGACCCAGTACTTC. The whole variable domain, remainder taken from reference TRBV28 and TRBJ2-5, is DVKVTQSSRYLVKRTGEKVFLECVQDMDHENMFWYRQDPGLGLRLIYFSYDVKMKEKGDIPEGYSVSREKKERFSLILESASTNQTSMYLCASIPRIGVQETQYFGPGTRLLVL.

The chain carries TRBV11-2 and TRBJ1-3; 7 bases agree with TRBD1. The V gene's germline CDR1 is SGHAT and CDR2 FQNNGV. The junction had 5 bases not matched to a gene; V was cut back by 1 base and J by 2 bases. The CDR3 has 16 residues. CDR3 DNA sequence: TGTGCCAGCAGCTTAGCGGTGGACAGGACTGGAAACACCATATATTTT. Translating it yields CASSLAVDRTGNTIYF.